The sequence of this T cell receptor beta chain was determined in a study of metastatic and nonmetastatic thyroid tumors. Study-wide context: The study looked at repertoires side by side in blood and in tumor or nodule tissue from malignant and benign thyroid patients.

CDR3 size: 12 residues. V dropped 3 bases and J dropped 6 bases, with 9 bases sitting between them. Original handling: Building a distant-metastasis classifier for papillary thyroid cancer drew on CDR3 differences across clinicopathological groups. TCRdb reprocessed the PCR reads via MiXCR. The V and J calls follow TCRdb's processing rather than the paper's. The repertoire holds about 5,900 clones, with more than 30% as singletons. Note on this clone: The antigen is undetermined.

The study's findings and limits: Compared with benign nodules, malignant thyroid tumors were reported to have significantly higher TCR beta diversity in both blood and tumor.

All patients reached thyroid surgery having received no treatment beforehand. This chain joins TRBV12-3 or TRBV12-4 and TRBJ2-7; D possibly corresponds to TRBD1 (5 bases). Material for sequencing was adjacent normal tissue. The sequence came from a male donor with papillary thyroid cancer or a benign thyroid nodule (not recorded which). Some clones in this sample may be carry-over from other donors' samples. The CDR3 here is CASSFQGSEQYF. The CDR3 bases are TGTGCCAGCAGTTTTCAGGGATCCGAGCAGTACTTC.